This T cell receptor (beta chain) originates from a study of chemoradiotherapy in HPV16-positive cancers. V shed 1 base, J shed 3 bases, and the junction held 14 bases outside the gene matches. CDR3 length equals 18 residues. Germline values: CDR1 KGHSH, CDR2 LQKENI. The repertoire was sequenced with immunoSEQ multiplex PCR; TCRdb's copy has only in-frame clones and lacks some. Seen here are some 32,000 clones, 89% observed once, and the top ten hold 3% to 4%. Sequenced material: blood, taken from a patient who underwent chemoradiotherapy. The TCR comes from a human donor with HPV-associated anogenital cancer. The rearrangement links TRBV18 to TRBJ1-2, with 7 nucleotides matching TRBD1. Here the CDR3 DNA reads TGTGCCAGCTCACCACGGACAGGCCAATTAGAATTTGACTATGGCTACACCTTC. Its translation: CASSPRTGQLEFDYGYTF.